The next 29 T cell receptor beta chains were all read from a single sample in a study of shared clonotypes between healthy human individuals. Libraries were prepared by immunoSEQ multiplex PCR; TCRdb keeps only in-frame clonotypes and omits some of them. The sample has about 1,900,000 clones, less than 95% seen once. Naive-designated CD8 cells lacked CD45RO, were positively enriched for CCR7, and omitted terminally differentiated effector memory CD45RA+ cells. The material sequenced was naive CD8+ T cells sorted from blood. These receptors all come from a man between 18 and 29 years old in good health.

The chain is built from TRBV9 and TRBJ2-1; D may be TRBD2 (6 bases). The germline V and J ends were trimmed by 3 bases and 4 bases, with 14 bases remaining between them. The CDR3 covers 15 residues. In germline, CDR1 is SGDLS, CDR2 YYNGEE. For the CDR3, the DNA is TGTGCCAGCAGCGGGGGGGACCTCGGGTACAATGAGCAGTTCTTC. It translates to CASSGGDLGYNEQFF.

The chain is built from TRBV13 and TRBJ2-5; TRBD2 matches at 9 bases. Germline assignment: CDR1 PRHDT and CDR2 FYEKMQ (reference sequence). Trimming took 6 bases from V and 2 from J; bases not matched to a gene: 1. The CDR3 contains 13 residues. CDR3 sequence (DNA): TGTGCCAGCAGGGCGGGGGGGCAAGAGACCCAGTACTTC. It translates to CASRAGGQETQYF.

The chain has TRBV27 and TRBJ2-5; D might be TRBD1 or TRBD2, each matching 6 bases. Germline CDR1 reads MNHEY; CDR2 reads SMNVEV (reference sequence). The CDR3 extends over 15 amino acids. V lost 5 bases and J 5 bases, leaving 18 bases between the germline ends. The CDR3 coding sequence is TGTGCCAGCAGTCCCACGCCGGGGGCCGGGGAGACCCAGTACTTC. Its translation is CASSPTPGAGETQYF.

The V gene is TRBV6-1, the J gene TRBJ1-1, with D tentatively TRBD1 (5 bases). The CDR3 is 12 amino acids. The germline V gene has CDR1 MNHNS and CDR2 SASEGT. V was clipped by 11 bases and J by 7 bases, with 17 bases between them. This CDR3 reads CAGDGGIHEAFF. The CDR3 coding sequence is TGTGCCGGAGACGGGGGGATCCATGAAGCTTTCTTT.

CDR3 sequence: CASSSYGGPGELFF. In DNA, the CDR3 is TGTGCCAGCAGCTCTTATGGGGGCCCCGGGGAGCTGTTTTTT. The chain has TRBV7-3 and TRBJ2-2; D perhaps matches TRBD1 (6 bases). This CDR3 spans 14 amino acids. Trimming cost V 4 bases and J 6 bases, with 12 bases left between them. Germline V CDR1 and CDR2: SGHTA, FQGTGA.

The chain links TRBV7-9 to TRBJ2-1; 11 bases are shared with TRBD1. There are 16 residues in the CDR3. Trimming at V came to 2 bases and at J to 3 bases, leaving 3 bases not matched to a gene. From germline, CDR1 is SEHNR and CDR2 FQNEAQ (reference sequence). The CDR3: CASSLKGTGGYNEQFF. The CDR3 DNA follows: TGTGCCAGCAGCTTAAAGGGGACAGGGGGCTACAATGAGCAGTTCTTC.

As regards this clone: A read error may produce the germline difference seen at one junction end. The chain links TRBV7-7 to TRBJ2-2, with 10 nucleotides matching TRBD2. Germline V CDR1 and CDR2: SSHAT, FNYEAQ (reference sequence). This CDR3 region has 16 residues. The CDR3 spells CASSSRTSGNTGELFF. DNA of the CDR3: TGTGCTAGCAGCTCCAGGACTAGCGGGAACACCGGGGAGCTGTTTTTT. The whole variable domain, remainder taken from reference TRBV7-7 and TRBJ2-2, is GAGVSQSPRYKVTKRGQDVTLRCDPISSHATLYWYQQALGQGPEFLTYFNYEAQPDKSGLPSDRFSAERPEGSISTLTIQRTEQRDSAMYRCASSSRTSGNTGELFFGEGSRLTVL.

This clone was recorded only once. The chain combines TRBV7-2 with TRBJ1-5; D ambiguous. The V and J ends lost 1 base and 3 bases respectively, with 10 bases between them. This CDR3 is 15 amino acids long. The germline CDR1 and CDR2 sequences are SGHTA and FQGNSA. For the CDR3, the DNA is TGTGCCAGCAGCTTAGTATGGGCAGTCAATCAGCCCCAGCATTTT. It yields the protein CASSLVWAVNQPQHF.

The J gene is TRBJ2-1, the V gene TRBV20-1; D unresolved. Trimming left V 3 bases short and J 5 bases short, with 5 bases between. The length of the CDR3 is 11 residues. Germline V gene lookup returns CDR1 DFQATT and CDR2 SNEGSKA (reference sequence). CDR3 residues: CSASRDNEQFF. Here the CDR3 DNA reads TGCAGTGCTAGTCGAGACAATGAGCAGTTCTTC.

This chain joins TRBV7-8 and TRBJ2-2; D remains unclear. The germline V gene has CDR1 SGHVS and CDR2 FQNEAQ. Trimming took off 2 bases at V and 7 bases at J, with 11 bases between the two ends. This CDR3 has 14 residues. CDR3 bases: TGTGCCAGCAGCTTATCAGGTGACGGCGGGGAGCTGTTTTTT. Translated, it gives CASSLSGDGGELFF.

CDR3: CAWEPDSGTEQYF. CDR3 nucleotide sequence: TGTGCCTGGGAGCCCGACTCCGGCACCGAGCAGTACTTC. V and J are TRBV30 and TRBJ2-7; D gene unclear. This CDR3 has 13 residues. V gave up 5 bases and J gave up 6 bases, with 17 bases separating them. CDR1 and CDR2 from the germline V gene are GTSNPN and SVGIG (reference sequence).

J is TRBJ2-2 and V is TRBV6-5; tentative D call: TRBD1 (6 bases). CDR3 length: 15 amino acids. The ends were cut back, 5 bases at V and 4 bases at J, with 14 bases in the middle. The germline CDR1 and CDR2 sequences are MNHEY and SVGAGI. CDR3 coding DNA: TGTGCCAGCAGTACACAGGACAGTTCCACCGGGGAGCTGTTTTTT. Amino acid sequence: CASSTQDSSTGELFF.

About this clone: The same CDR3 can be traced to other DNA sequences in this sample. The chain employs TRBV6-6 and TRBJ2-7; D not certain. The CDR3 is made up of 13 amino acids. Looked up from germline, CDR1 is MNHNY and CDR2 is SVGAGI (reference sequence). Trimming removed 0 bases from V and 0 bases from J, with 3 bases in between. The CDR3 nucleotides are TGTGCCAGCAGTTACTCCGACTCCTACGAGCAGTACTTC. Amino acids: CASSYSDSYEQYF.

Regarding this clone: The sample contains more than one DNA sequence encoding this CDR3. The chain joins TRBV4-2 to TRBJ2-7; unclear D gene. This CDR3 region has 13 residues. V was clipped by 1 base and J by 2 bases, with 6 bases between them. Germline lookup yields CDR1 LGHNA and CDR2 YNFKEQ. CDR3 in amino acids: CASSQGQTYEQYF. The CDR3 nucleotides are TGTGCCAGCAGCCAAGGTCAGACCTACGAGCAGTACTTC.

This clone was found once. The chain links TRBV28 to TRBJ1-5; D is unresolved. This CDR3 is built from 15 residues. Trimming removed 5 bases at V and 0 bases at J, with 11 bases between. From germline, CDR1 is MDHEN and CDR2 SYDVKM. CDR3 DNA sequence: TGTGCCAGCAGTCTAGTAGGAGATAGCAATCAGCCCCAGCATTTT. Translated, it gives CASSLVGDSNQPQHF.

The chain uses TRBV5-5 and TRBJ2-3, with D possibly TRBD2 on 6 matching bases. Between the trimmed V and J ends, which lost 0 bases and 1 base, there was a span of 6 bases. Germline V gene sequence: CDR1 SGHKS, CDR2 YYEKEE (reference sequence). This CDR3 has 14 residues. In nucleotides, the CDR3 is TGTGCCAGCAGCTTGGCGGGGGGCACAGATACGCAGTATTTT. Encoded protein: CASSLAGGTDTQYF.

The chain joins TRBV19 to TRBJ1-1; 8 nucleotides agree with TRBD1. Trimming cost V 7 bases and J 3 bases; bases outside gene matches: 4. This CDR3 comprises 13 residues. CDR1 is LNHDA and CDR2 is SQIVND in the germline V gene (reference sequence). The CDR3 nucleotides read TGTGCCAGTAACTCACAGGGGGACACTGAAGCTTTCTTT. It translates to CASNSQGDTEAFF.

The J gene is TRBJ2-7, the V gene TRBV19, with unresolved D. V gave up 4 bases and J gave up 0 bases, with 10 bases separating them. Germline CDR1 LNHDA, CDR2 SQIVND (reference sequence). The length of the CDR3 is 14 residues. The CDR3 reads CASSTRTHSYEQYF. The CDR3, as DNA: TGTGCCAGTAGTACCCGAACTCACTCCTACGAGCAGTACTTC.

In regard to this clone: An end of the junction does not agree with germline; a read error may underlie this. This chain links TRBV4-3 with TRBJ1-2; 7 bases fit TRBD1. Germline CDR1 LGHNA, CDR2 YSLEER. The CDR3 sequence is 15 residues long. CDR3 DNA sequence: TGCGCCAGCAGCGAAGATACAGGGGTAAGCTATGGCTACACCTTC. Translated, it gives CASSEDTGVSYGYTF.

In nucleotides, the CDR3 is TGTGCCAGTAGTATAGATCCAGGAGGCACTCTGGAGGGCTACACCTTC. Its protein is CASSIDPGGTLEGYTF. The chain is built from TRBV19 and TRBJ1-2; unclear D gene. This CDR3 has 16 amino acids. Germline lookup yields CDR1 LNHDA and CDR2 SQIVND (reference sequence). With 0 bases removed from V and 8 bases from J, the gap between germline ends came to 19 bases.

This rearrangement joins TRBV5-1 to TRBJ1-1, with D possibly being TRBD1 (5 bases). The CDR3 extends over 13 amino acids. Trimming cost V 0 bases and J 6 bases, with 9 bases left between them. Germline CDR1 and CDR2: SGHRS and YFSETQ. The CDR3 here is CASSLDVGPEAFF. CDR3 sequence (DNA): TGCGCCAGCAGCTTGGATGTGGGGCCTGAAGCTTTCTTT.

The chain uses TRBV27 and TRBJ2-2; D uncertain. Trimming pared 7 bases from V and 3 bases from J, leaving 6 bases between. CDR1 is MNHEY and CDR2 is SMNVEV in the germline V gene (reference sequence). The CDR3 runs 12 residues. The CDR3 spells CASTDYTGELFF. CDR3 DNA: TGTGCCAGCACTGACTACACCGGGGAGCTGTTTTTT.

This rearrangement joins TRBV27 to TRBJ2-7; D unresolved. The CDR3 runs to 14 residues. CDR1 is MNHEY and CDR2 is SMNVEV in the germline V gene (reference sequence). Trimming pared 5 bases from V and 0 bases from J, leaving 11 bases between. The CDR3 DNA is TGTGCCAGCAGTCCGTACACGACCTCCTACGAGCAGTACTTC. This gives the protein CASSPYTTSYEQYF.

The DNA of the CDR3 is TGTGCCAGCAGCCCTGGACTAGCGGGAGGGCTTAAGTCCGGGGAGCTGTTTTTT. It is translated as CASSPGLAGGLKSGELFF. The genes are TRBV7-9 and TRBJ2-2; 15 bases are a match to TRBD2. Per germline, CDR1 SEHNR and CDR2 FQNEAQ (reference sequence). The ends lost 5 bases at V and 6 bases at J; junction bases unmatched: 10. The CDR3 consists of 18 residues.

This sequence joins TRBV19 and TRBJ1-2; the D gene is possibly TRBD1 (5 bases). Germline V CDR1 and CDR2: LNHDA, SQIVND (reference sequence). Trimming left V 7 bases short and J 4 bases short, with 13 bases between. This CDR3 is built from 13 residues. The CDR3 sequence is CASTSLGTYGYTF. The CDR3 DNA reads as TGTGCCAGTACGTCATTAGGGACCTATGGCTACACCTTC.

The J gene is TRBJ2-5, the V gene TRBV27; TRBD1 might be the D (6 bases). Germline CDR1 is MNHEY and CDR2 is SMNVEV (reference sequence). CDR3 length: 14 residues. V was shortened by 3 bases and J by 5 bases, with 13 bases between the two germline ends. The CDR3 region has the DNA TGTGCCAGCAGTTTCCAGGGGCCGGAGGAGACCCAGTACTTC. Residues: CASSFQGPEETQYF.

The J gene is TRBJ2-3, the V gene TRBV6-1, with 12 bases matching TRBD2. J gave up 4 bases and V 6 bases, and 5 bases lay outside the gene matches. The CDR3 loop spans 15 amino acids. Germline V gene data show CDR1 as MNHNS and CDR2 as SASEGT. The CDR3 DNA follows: TGTGCCAGCAGGACCCTAGCGGGGGGGCCAGATACGCAGTATTTT. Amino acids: CASRTLAGGPDTQYF.

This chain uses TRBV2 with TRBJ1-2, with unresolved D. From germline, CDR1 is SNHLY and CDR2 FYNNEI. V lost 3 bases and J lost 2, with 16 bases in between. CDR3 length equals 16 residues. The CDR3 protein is CASSDLFGNSNYGYTF. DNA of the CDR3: TGTGCCAGCAGTGATTTGTTTGGAAACAGCAACTATGGCTACACCTTC.

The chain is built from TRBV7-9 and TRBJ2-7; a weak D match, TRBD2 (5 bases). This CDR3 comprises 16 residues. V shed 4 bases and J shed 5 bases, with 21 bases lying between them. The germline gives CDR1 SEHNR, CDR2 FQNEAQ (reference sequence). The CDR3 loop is CASSSLSRERGNEQYF. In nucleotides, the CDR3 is TGTGCCAGCAGCTCTCTATCCCGGGAAAGAGGTAACGAGCAGTACTTC.